One sample yielded the 20 T cell receptor beta chains listed below, sequenced in a study of blood T cell repertoires in COVID-19. The table came from immunoSEQ multiplex PCR; TCRdb's copy has only in-frame clones and leaves some out. Among around 150,000 clones listed, around 73% were seen once. The sequenced sample was peripheral blood. These receptors were taken from a woman in her forties or fifties with active or convalescent COVID-19.

The V and J genes are TRBV28 and TRBJ1-5; D call uncertain. Germline loops: CDR1 MDHEN, CDR2 SYDVKM. This CDR3 comprises 14 residues. The V and J ends lost 5 bases and 1 base respectively, with 9 bases between them. The CDR3 loop is CASSPLRSNQPQHF. CDR3 DNA sequence: TGTGCCAGCAGTCCTCTCAGGAGCAATCAGCCCCAGCATTTT.

The chain recombines TRBV30 with TRBJ1-2; 9 bases match TRBD1. Germline V gene lookup returns CDR1 GTSNPN and CDR2 SVGIG (reference sequence). With 3 bases clipped from V and 5 bases from J, the junction kept 7 bases outside the gene matches. CDR3 length: 14 residues. CDR3 region: CAWRGLDRGYGYTF. CDR3 in DNA: TGTGCCTGGAGGGGTCTGGACAGGGGTTATGGCTACACCTTC.

This chain uses TRBV7-2 with TRBJ2-5; D is possibly TRBD1 (6 bases). V dropped 8 bases and J dropped 4 bases, with 14 bases sitting between them. Germline-derived CDR1 and CDR2 are SGHTA and FQGNSA. The CDR3 has 13 amino acids. The CDR3 protein is CASRPSGVETQYF. The CDR3 bases are TGTGCCAGCCGTCCCTCAGGGGTAGAGACCCAGTACTTC.

The chain combines TRBV30 with TRBJ2-1; 9 bases align to TRBD2. With V trimmed by 1 base and J by 6 bases, 10 bases remained unmatched. The germline V gene has CDR1 GTSNPN and CDR2 SVGIG (reference sequence). The length of the CDR3 is 16 residues. DNA of the CDR3: TGTGCCTGGAGTGCCAATCTCGGGACTAGCAGCAATGAGCAGTTCTTC. Protein product: CAWSANLGTSSNEQFF.

This rearrangement joins TRBV29-1 to TRBJ1-2, with D possibly matching TRBD1 (5 bases). Germline CDR1 and CDR2: SQVTM and ANQGSEA. Trimming removed 2 bases from V and 10 bases from J, with 11 bases in between. This CDR3 spans 11 amino acids. CDR3 residues: CSVEQGLDYTF. DNA of the CDR3: TGCAGCGTTGAACAGGGCCTTGACTACACCTTC.

This chain uses TRBV30 with TRBJ1-2; maybe TRBD1 (5 bases). Trimming cost V 5 bases and J 5 bases, with 15 bases left between them. The CDR3 spans 13 residues. CDR1 is GTSNPN, CDR2 SVGIG, per germline (reference sequence). This chain's CDR3 is CAWDGRGTYGYTF. The CDR3 region has the DNA TGTGCCTGGGACGGACGGGGGACTTATGGCTACACCTTC.

The chain combines TRBV7-2 with TRBJ2-2; 7 bases map to TRBD1. CDR3 size: 15 residues. The V and J ends lost 4 bases and 7 bases, in that order; junction bases with no gene match: 9. From germline, CDR1 is SGHTA and CDR2 FQGNSA. CDR3 nucleotides: TGTGCCAGCAGCTCCGTTAGGGGGCAAAACGGGGAGCTGTTTTTT. It encodes CASSSVRGQNGELFF.

The V and J genes are TRBV2 and TRBJ1-2, with D possibly being TRBD1 (6 bases). The CDR3 is 12 amino acids. V dropped 7 bases and J dropped 3 bases, with 9 bases sitting between them. In germline, CDR1 is SNHLY, CDR2 FYNNEI. CDR3 amino acids: CASKQGYYGYTF. The CDR3 DNA reads as TGTGCCAGCAAGCAGGGGTACTATGGCTACACCTTC.

The V and J genes are TRBV5-5 and TRBJ2-5; tentatively, D is TRBD2 (6 bases). The CDR3 is 13 amino acids. Per germline, CDR1 SGHKS and CDR2 YYEKEE (reference sequence). V was clipped by 5 bases and J by 4 bases, with 12 bases between them. This CDR3 is CASRTGGGETQYF. For the CDR3, the DNA is TGTGCCAGCAGGACCGGGGGAGGAGAGACCCAGTACTTC.

The V gene is TRBV7-2, the J gene TRBJ2-7; 9 nucleotides align to TRBD2. The CDR3 spans 14 residues. V lost 5 bases to trimming and J lost 1 base; unmatched junction nucleotides: 3. CDR1 and CDR2 (germline): SGHTA, FQGNSA. CDR3 residues: CASSLSGGSYEQYF. As DNA, the CDR3 is TGTGCCAGCAGCCTGAGCGGGGGGTCCTACGAGCAGTACTTC.

The rearrangement joins TRBV19 to TRBJ1-2, with 10 bases that match TRBD1. CDR1 is LNHDA, CDR2 SQIVND, per germline (reference sequence). The CDR3 is 18 amino acids. V gave up 3 bases and J gave up 2 bases; unmatched junction bases: 12. The DNA of the CDR3 is TGTGCCAGTAGTATGGAATCCGGGACAGGGGCACTAAACTATGGCTACACCTTC. Translation gives CASSMESGTGALNYGYTF.

The chain joins TRBV2 to TRBJ2-7; TRBD2 aligns across 9 bases. Germline V lookup: CDR1 SNHLY, CDR2 FYNNEI. The trim removed 6 bases at V and 0 bases at J, leaving 3 bases unmatched. The CDR3 consists of 14 residues. The CDR3 nucleotides read TGTGCCAGCAGCCGACTAGCGGTCTCCTACGAGCAGTACTTC. Residues: CASSRLAVSYEQYF.

The chain couples TRBV13 to TRBJ2-6; a possible D gene is TRBD1 (5 bases). Trimming removed 4 bases at V and 4 bases at J, with 11 bases between. Per germline, CDR1 PRHDT and CDR2 FYEKMQ (reference sequence). This CDR3 has 15 residues. The CDR3 sequence: CASSYGRVGANVLTF. CDR3 nucleotides: TGTGCCAGCAGCTACGGCAGGGTCGGGGCCAACGTCCTGACTTTC.

Only a few counts were recorded for this clone. The chain uses TRBV7-3 and TRBJ1-5, with a weak D call TRBD1 (6 bases). Germline CDR1 is SGHTA and CDR2 is FQGTGA. The V and J ends lost 5 bases and 4 bases respectively, with 9 bases between them. CDR3 length equals 13 residues. CDR3 protein: CASSAGENQPQHF. Written as DNA, the CDR3 is TGTGCCAGCAGCGCAGGGGAGAATCAGCCCCAGCATTTT.

This clone was picked up a small number of times. V usage is TRBV11-2 and J usage is TRBJ2-7, with TRBD1 as a possible D gene (6 bases). Per the germline V gene, CDR1 is SGHAT and CDR2 is FQNNGV. The CDR3 is 14 residues long. Trimming pared 3 bases from V and 9 bases from J, leaving 18 bases between. The CDR3 spells CASSFPWGPRLQYF. CDR3 DNA sequence: TGTGCCAGCAGCTTCCCGTGGGGGCCAAGGTTGCAGTACTTC. The complete variable domain, with remaining parts taken from reference TRBV11-2 and TRBJ2-7, reads EAGVAQSPRYKIIEKRQSVAFWCNPISGHATLYWYQQILGQGPKLLIQFQNNGVVDDSQLPKDRFSAERLKGVDSTLKIQPAKLEDSAVYLCASSFPWGPRLQYFGPGTRLTVT.

This chain joins TRBV11-3 and TRBJ2-2; 8 bases line up with TRBD1. Per the germline V gene, CDR1 is SGHNT and CDR2 is YENEEA. The CDR3 is 13 residues long. The V gene end was trimmed by 5 bases and the J gene end by 8 bases; junction bases not matched to a gene: 4. CDR3 DNA: TGTGCCAGCAGCCGGACAGGGCTGGGGGAGCTGTTTTTT. Translated: CASSRTGLGELFF.

A few counts support this clone. V gene TRBV4-2 combines with J gene TRBJ1-5; D gene ambiguous. Per germline, CDR1 LGHNA and CDR2 YNFKEQ. The CDR3 extends over 14 amino acids. The V gene lost 0 bases and the J gene lost 1 base, with 4 bases spanning the gap. Here the CDR3 DNA reads TGTGCCAGCAGCCAAGATATAAGCAATCAGCCCCAGCATTTT. Amino acid sequence: CASSQDISNQPQHF.

This chain joins TRBV27 and TRBJ2-7, with TRBD1 matching over 9 bases. Germline V gene sequence: CDR1 MNHEY, CDR2 SMNVEV (reference sequence). The CDR3 runs to 13 residues. V shed 6 bases and J 4 bases; nucleotides not matched to a gene: 4. The CDR3 reads CASRGQGNYEQYF. CDR3 coding DNA: TGTGCCAGCAGGGGACAGGGTAATTACGAGCAGTACTTC.

In this sample, this clone turned up a few times. Other nucleotide sequences in the sample specify the same CDR3. V is TRBV12-3 or TRBV12-4 and J is TRBJ2-7; D ambiguous. V gave up 6 bases and J gave up 0 bases, with 6 bases separating them. The CDR3 covers 12 residues. The CDR3 sequence is CASSRSSYEQYF. DNA of the CDR3: TGTGCCAGCAGCCGGAGCTCCTACGAGCAGTACTTC.

The J gene is TRBJ2-3, the V gene TRBV7-9; 10 nucleotides line up with TRBD1. The germline V gene encodes CDR1 SEHNR and CDR2 FQNEAQ (reference sequence). The CDR3 covers 17 residues. V shed 4 bases, J shed 4 bases, and the junction held 11 bases outside the gene matches. The CDR3 region has the DNA TGTGCCAGCAGCTCTCTCGGGACAGGGGCTCGGTCAGATACGCAGTATTTT. Translation: CASSSLGTGARSDTQYF.